The present T cell receptor (beta chain) was sequenced within a study of shared clonotypes between healthy human individuals. The protocol was immunoSEQ multiplex PCR, while the TCRdb copy is restricted to in-frame clones and leaves out a portion. The profile shows approximately 2,000,000 clones, under 95% of them singletons. Germline-derived CDR1 and CDR2 are SGHTA and FQGNSA. Trimming shortened V by 7 bases and J by 0 bases, and 12 bases separated the two germline ends. This CDR3 has 14 residues. The chain links TRBV7-2 to TRBJ1-1; D is unresolved. The sequenced sample was naive CD4+ T cells from PBMCs. As to subset: CD45RA+ positively selected. This clonotype originated in a young man in good health. Some clones in this sample may be carry-over from other donors' samples. CDR3 nucleotides: TGTGCCAGCATCCCGCCAGTGGTGAACACTGAAGCTTTCTTT. Translation gives CASIPPVVNTEAFF. Drawing the rest from reference TRBV7-2 and TRBJ1-1, the complete variable domain is GAGVSQSPSNKVTEKGKDVELRCDPISGHTALYWYRQSLGQGLEFLIYFQGNSAPDKSGLPSDRFSAERTGGSVSTLTIQRTQQEDSAVYLCASIPPVVNTEAFFGQGTRLTVV.